The 6 T cell receptor beta chains reported below all come from one sample, sequenced in a study of T cells after yellow fever vaccination. TCRdb redid the calling of the 5' RACE reads with MiXCR, one entry per CDR3 protein. The sample comprises nearly 550,000 distinct CDR3 sequences, roughly 19% of which are singletons, and more than 13% rests with the top ten. The sample in question was PBMCs, obtained 15 days after the yellow fever booster vaccination. The receptors shown here come from a man aged 25-45 years who received the YFV17D yellow fever vaccine.

Only a few counts were recorded for this clonotype. The V gene is TRBV12-3 or TRBV12-4, the J gene TRBJ2-6, with D possibly TRBD1 on 6 matching bases. This CDR3 region has 18 residues. Trimming took off 6 bases at V and 3 bases at J, with 21 bases between the two ends. CDR3 nucleotide sequence: TGTGCCAGCAGCCCCGGTCCGGGACAAGGAGGTGGGGCCAACGTCCTGACTTTC. It specifies CASSPGPGQGGGANVLTF.

This sequence joins TRBV6-5 and TRBJ2-5, with TRBD2 as a possible D gene (5 bases). Germline V gene sequence: CDR1 MNHEY, CDR2 SVGAGI. This CDR3 is built from 14 residues. V lost 4 bases and J lost 5, with 14 bases in between. CDR3 region: CASSSPFRGETQYF. The DNA for the CDR3 is TGTGCCAGCAGTTCCCCCTTCCGAGGGGAGACCCAGTACTTC.

This clonotype was seen a handful of times. V and J are TRBV10-3 and TRBJ2-6; 7 bases line up with TRBD2. Germline loops: CDR1 ENHRY, CDR2 SYGVKD. The V and J ends lost 2 bases and 3 bases, in that order; junction bases with no gene match: 1. The CDR3 runs to 15 residues. CDR3 region: CAISEGRVGANVLTF. The CDR3 nucleotides read TGTGCCATCAGTGAGGGGAGGGTTGGGGCCAACGTCCTGACTTTC.

This clonotype was counted only a few times. V gene TRBV5-6 combines with J gene TRBJ2-4; the D gene is possibly TRBD2 (6 bases). V dropped 4 bases and J dropped 16 bases, with 24 bases sitting between them. Germline CDR1 and CDR2: SGHDT and YYEEEE. This CDR3 has 14 amino acids. In DNA, the CDR3 is TGTGCCAGCAGCCTTTATACGGAGGGCCGGCCTACATACTTC. It yields the protein CASSLYTEGRPTYF.

The chain combines TRBV24-1 with TRBJ2-3; perhaps TRBD1 as D (6 bases). Germline V gene data show CDR1 as KGHDR and CDR2 as SFDVKD. The V and J ends lost 5 bases and 2 bases respectively, with 16 bases between them. This CDR3 is 16 amino acids long. Written as DNA, the CDR3 is TGTGCCACCAGTGCTGGGGCAGGGGCTCTCACAGATACGCAGTATTTT. As protein: CATSAGAGALTDTQYF.

This clonotype has a handful of counts. Written as DNA, the CDR3 is TGTGCCACCAGCAGAGGAATTAGCGACTCCGTGTTCTTC. This codes for CATSRGISDSVFF. This chain connects TRBV15 to TRBJ2-1; tentative D call: TRBD2 (5 bases). V was cut by 1 base and J by 15 bases, with 16 bases left in between. This CDR3 spans 13 amino acids. The germline V gene encodes CDR1 LNHNV and CDR2 YYDKDF (reference sequence).